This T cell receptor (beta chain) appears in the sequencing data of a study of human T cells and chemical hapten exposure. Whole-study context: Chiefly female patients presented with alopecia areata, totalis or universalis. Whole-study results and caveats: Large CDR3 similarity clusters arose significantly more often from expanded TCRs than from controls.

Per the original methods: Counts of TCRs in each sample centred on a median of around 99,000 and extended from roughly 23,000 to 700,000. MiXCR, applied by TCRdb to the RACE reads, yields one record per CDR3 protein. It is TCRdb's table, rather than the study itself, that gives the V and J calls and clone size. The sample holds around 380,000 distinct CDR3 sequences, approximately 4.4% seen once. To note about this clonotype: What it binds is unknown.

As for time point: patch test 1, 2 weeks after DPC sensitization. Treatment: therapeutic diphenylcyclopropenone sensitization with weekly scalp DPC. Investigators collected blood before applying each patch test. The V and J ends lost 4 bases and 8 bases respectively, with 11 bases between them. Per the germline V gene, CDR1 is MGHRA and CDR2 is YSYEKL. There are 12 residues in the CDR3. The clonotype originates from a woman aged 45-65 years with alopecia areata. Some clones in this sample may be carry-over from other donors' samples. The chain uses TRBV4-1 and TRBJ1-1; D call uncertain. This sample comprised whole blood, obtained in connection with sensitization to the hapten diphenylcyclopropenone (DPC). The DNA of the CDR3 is TGCGCCAGCAGCCCCGGGTCTGAGGAAGCTTTCTTT. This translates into CASSPGSEEAFF.